A selection of T cell receptor beta chains follows, all from one sample in a study of CD8 T cells in Susac syndrome. TCRdb reprocessed the immunoSEQ multiplex PCR reads with MiXCR, giving one entry per CDR3 protein. This table holds some 120,000 distinct CDR3 sequences, around 95% found once. Input material: CD4+ T cells from PBMCs. These receptors all come from a human donor in good health. CDR3s include the opening cysteine and the closing phenylalanine or tryptophan. The order of the fields is V gene, CDR3 protein.

v_gene: TRBV20-1
CDR3aa: CSARGDGEAFF

v_gene: TRBV5-4
CDR3aa: CASSLASLAGDTQYF

v_gene: TRBV12-3/TRBV12-4
CDR3aa: CASSLLPSGIMGEQFF

v_gene: TRBV7-9
CDR3aa: CASSFPGESYEQYF

v_gene: TRBV6-6
CDR3aa: CASSDNYEQYF

v_gene: TRBV5-1
CDR3aa: CASSLDRPSYEQYF

v_gene: TRBV3-1
CDR3aa: CASSQGSGTRGEQYF

v_gene: TRBV27
CDR3aa: CASSRGDLEGGEQYF

v_gene: TRBV18
CDR3aa: CASSPPAADGYTF

v_gene: TRBV6-2/TRBV6-3
CDR3aa: CASSFGGRTLSYEQYF

v_gene: TRBV12-3/TRBV12-4
CDR3aa: CASSPPGADTQYF

v_gene: TRBV7-9
CDR3aa: CASSLKIAVNTGELFF

v_gene: TRBV19
CDR3aa: CASKRQLNTGELFF

v_gene: TRBV3-1
CDR3aa: CASSQEGNWNEQFF

v_gene: TRBV7-9
CDR3aa: CASTLAGAHNEQFF

v_gene: TRBV18
CDR3aa: CASSPQDGTDTQYF

v_gene: TRBV18
CDR3aa: CASSGQISLAKNIQYF

v_gene: TRBV7-9
CDR3aa: CASSRFSSYNSPLHF

v_gene: TRBV7-3
CDR3aa: CASSLRLAAYNEQFF

v_gene: TRBV7-8
CDR3aa: CASSSSRTGADQPQHF

v_gene: TRBV5-1
CDR3aa: CASSLAGTGVAYNEQFF

v_gene: TRBV21-1
CDR3aa: CASSKSTTPGGAYEQYF

v_gene: TRBV6-2/TRBV6-3
CDR3aa: CASSHQGPLSYEQYF

v_gene: TRBV2
CDR3aa: CASRGQMNTGELFF

v_gene: TRBV5-1
CDR3aa: CASSLTGTGASRSGNTIYF

v_gene: TRBV11-1
CDR3aa: CASSPRAYEQYF

v_gene: TRBV7-9
CDR3aa: CASSLEREGTDTQYF

v_gene: TRBV5-1
CDR3aa: CASSLGQSDEQFF